These 30 T cell receptor beta chains were all obtained from the same sample, sequenced in a study of T cell repertoires in cytomegalovirus infection. TCRdb redid the calling of the reads with MiXCR, one entry per CDR3 protein. Found here are a few hundred thousand distinct CDR3 sequences, roughly an eighth of them singletons; the top ten hold 8.5% to 9%. Sequenced: PBMCs. These TCRs come from a human donor in good health (CMV status not recorded). Some clones in this sample may be carry-over from other donors' samples.

CDR3 nucleotides: TGTGCCAGCAGCCCATGGACAGGGATTAATCAGCCCCAGCATTTT. Its protein is CASSPWTGINQPQHF. The chain carries TRBV2 and TRBJ1-5; 8 nucleotides agree with TRBD1. The germline V gene has CDR1 SNHLY and CDR2 FYNNEI. The CDR3 consists of 15 residues. V lost 6 bases and J lost 4; bases outside the gene matches: 8. Based on the CDR3 plus reference TRBV2 and TRBJ1-5, the full variable domain is EPEVTQTPSHQVTQMGQEVILRCVPISNHLYFYWYRQILGQKVEFLVSFYNNEISEKSEIFDDQFSVERPDGSNFTLKIRSTKLEDSAMYFCASSPWTGINQPQHFGDGTRLSIL.

The J gene is TRBJ2-1, the V gene TRBV12-3 or TRBV12-4; 11 nucleotides line up with TRBD2. V lost 4 bases and J lost 8; bases outside the gene matches: 7. The CDR3 consists of 15 residues. The CDR3 here is CASSYTSGSIDEQFF. CDR3 DNA: TGTGCCAGCAGTTATACTAGCGGGAGTATCGATGAGCAGTTCTTC.

This clonotype was recorded many times. The V call is TRBV7-6, the J call TRBJ2-1, with 13 bases identical to TRBD2. The CDR3 consists of 18 residues. V lost 6 bases, J lost 9 bases, and 17 bases stayed unmatched. Germline loops: CDR1 SGHVS, CDR2 FNYEAQ. The chain's CDR3 is CASSEGTSGKGPLGEQFF. As DNA, the CDR3 is TGTGCCAGCAGTGAAGGGACTAGCGGGAAGGGCCCTCTTGGTGAGCAGTTCTTC.

This clonotype was seen repeatedly, ten times or more. The genes are TRBV14 and TRBJ2-7; 10 bases fit TRBD1. Trimming at V came to 2 bases and at J to 6 bases, leaving 7 bases not matched to a gene. Germline values: CDR1 SGHDN, CDR2 FVKESK. The CDR3 runs 15 residues. CDR3 DNA: TGTGCCAGCAGCCAAATGACAGGGGGCCTGCGCGAGCAGTACTTC. Protein: CASSQMTGGLREQYF.

This chain links TRBV7-3 with TRBJ2-1, with a possible D match to TRBD2 (6 bases). The germline V gene encodes CDR1 SGHTA and CDR2 FQGTGA. V lost 2 bases and J lost 8, with 22 bases in between. CDR3 length: 17 residues. The CDR3 DNA follows: TGTGCCAGCAGCTTATCGCGGGTTGGAGGGAGTTTCTATGAGCAGTTCTTC. Protein sequence: CASSLSRVGGSFYEQFF.

This clonotype was observed at least ten times. This sequence joins TRBV11-3 and TRBJ2-3, with 10 bases aligning to TRBD1. Germline CDR1 reads SGHNT; CDR2 reads YENEEA. The CDR3 has 15 residues. The V segment lost 5 bases and the J segment 3 bases; nucleotides outside the gene matches: 5. Here the CDR3 reads CASSTGQGSTDTQYF. The CDR3 coding sequence is TGTGCCAGCAGCACGGGACAGGGGTCGACAGATACGCAGTATTTT.

This clonotype has at least ten counts. The chain carries TRBV7-2 and TRBJ2-3; TRBD1 agrees at 9 bases. With V trimmed by 1 base and J by 3 bases, 5 bases remained unmatched. CDR1 and CDR2 from the germline V gene are SGHTA and FQGNSA. This CDR3 has 16 residues. The CDR3 spells CASSLVGGTGTDTQYF. In DNA form, the CDR3 reads TGTGCCAGCAGCTTAGTCGGAGGGACAGGGACAGATACGCAGTATTTT. The full variable domain, completed using reference TRBV7-2 and TRBJ2-3, is GAGVSQSPSNKVTEKGKDVELRCDPISGHTALYWYRQSLGQGLEFLIYFQGNSAPDKSGLPSDRFSAERTGGSVSTLTIQRTQQEDSAVYLCASSLVGGTGTDTQYFGPGTRLTVL.

Many counts were recorded for this clonotype. The V and J genes are TRBV7-2 and TRBJ2-7; 7 bases match TRBD1. This CDR3 comprises 13 residues. In germline, CDR1 is SGHTA, CDR2 FQGNSA. Trimming at V came to 5 bases and at J to 4 bases, leaving 5 bases not matched to a gene. This CDR3 reads CASSRDRIYEQYF. The CDR3 nucleotides read TGTGCCAGCAGCCGGGACAGAATATACGAGCAGTACTTC.

This clonotype was observed many times. V gene TRBV7-2 combines with J gene TRBJ1-1; D gene uncertain. Germline V lookup: CDR1 SGHTA, CDR2 FQGNSA. The CDR3 is made up of 15 amino acids. Trimming removed 5 bases from V and 7 bases from J, with 20 bases in between. DNA of the CDR3: TGTGCCAGCAGCCTACGGACGGTCGCAGGAGATGAAGCTTTCTTT. Residues: CASSLRTVAGDEAFF.

This clonotype has a count of ten or more. The rearrangement joins TRBV25-1 to TRBJ2-5; D is possibly TRBD2 (6 bases). This CDR3 region has 13 residues. CDR1 MGHDK and CDR2 SYGVNS come from the germline V gene. V lost 8 bases and J lost 2, with 12 bases in between. CDR3 sequence: CASRGTPQETQYF. The DNA of the CDR3 is TGTGCCAGCCGGGGGACTCCTCAAGAGACCCAGTACTTC.

This clonotype was seen only a few times. The chain combines TRBV29-1 with TRBJ2-2; 11 bases match TRBD1. V gave up 4 bases and J gave up 6 bases; unmatched junction bases: 1. The CDR3 consists of 13 residues. CDR1 SQVTM and CDR2 ANQGSEA come from the germline V gene. The CDR3 loop reads CSVGTGGPGELFF. The CDR3, as DNA: TGCAGCGTTGGGACAGGGGGCCCCGGGGAGCTGTTTTTT.

This rearrangement joins TRBV19 to TRBJ2-1; D call uncertain. Germline V gene lookup returns CDR1 LNHDA and CDR2 SQIVND (reference sequence). Trimming removed 3 bases at V and 6 bases at J, with 6 bases between. CDR3 length: 12 amino acids. The chain's CDR3 is CASSIPSNEQFF. DNA for the CDR3: TGTGCCAGTAGTATTCCCTCCAATGAGCAGTTCTTC.

This clonotype was counted many times. V usage is TRBV20-1 and J usage is TRBJ2-1; weak D call: TRBD1 (6 bases). The germline V and J ends were trimmed by 1 base and 4 bases, with 8 bases remaining between them. The V gene's germline CDR1 is DFQATT and CDR2 SNEGSKA (reference sequence). This CDR3 has 13 residues. DNA for the CDR3: TGCAGTGCTAGAGGTAGGGGGTACAATGAGCAGTTCTTC. It is translated as CSARGRGYNEQFF.

This clonotype was seen ten or more times. The chain couples TRBV6-6 to TRBJ2-7, with TRBD1 as a possible D gene (6 bases). Germline CDR1 reads MNHNY; CDR2 reads SVGAGI (reference sequence). The CDR3 has 14 residues. V was trimmed by 0 bases and J by 3 bases, leaving 9 bases between them. The CDR3 region has the DNA TGTGCCAGCAGTTACTCGGGACAAAACTACGAGCAGTACTTC. It is translated as CASSYSGQNYEQYF.

This clonotype occurred a few times. The chain joins TRBV7-8 to TRBJ2-5; 9 bases agree with TRBD2. The junction had 4 bases not matched to a gene; V was cut back by 5 bases and J by 0 bases. There are 15 residues in the CDR3. CDR1 and CDR2 (germline): SGHVS, FQNEAQ. The CDR3 reads CASSVSGSYQETQYF. The CDR3 DNA follows: TGTGCCAGCAGCGTTAGCGGGAGTTACCAAGAGACCCAGTACTTC.

CDR3 in amino acids: CSATRDTEKLFF. As DNA, the CDR3 is TGCAGTGCTACCCGGGACACCGAAAAACTGTTTTTT. The chain carries TRBV20-1 and TRBJ1-4; weak D call: TRBD1 (6 bases). The CDR3 runs 12 residues. V was pared by 4 bases and J by 8 bases, with 11 bases between. Germline V gene lookup returns CDR1 DFQATT and CDR2 SNEGSKA (reference sequence).

This clonotype has a count of ten or more. This chain links TRBV12-3 or TRBV12-4 with TRBJ1-2; TRBD1 is a possible D gene (6 bases). There are 12 residues in the CDR3. V shed 5 bases and J shed 5 bases, with 9 bases lying between them. CDR3 region: CASSLRGYGYTF. CDR3 coding DNA: TGTGCCAGCAGTCTCAGGGGATATGGCTACACCTTC.

This clonotype was counted only a few times. This chain connects TRBV29-1 to TRBJ2-2; 15 bases are a match to TRBD2. The germline gives CDR1 SQVTM, CDR2 ANQGSEA. Unmatched junction bases numbered 5, after V lost 4 bases and J lost 5 bases. CDR3 size: 16 residues. The CDR3 bases are TGCAGCGTTGGGACTAGCGGGAGGGCCAGAACCGGGGAGCTGTTTTTT. Protein: CSVGTSGRARTGELFF.

Ten or more counts support this clonotype. This chain connects TRBV27 to TRBJ2-7; D gene unclear. V was shortened by 5 bases and J by 2 bases, with 10 bases between the two germline ends. This CDR3 has 13 residues. CDR1 MNHEY and CDR2 SMNVEV come from the germline V gene (reference sequence). This CDR3 reads CASSPNSAYEQYF. CDR3 nucleotides: TGTGCCAGCAGTCCTAACAGTGCCTACGAGCAGTACTTC.

This clonotype has at least ten counts. This chain joins TRBV6-5 and TRBJ1-1; D gene ambiguous. This CDR3 is built from 13 residues. V was shortened by 4 bases and J by 0 bases, with 6 bases between the two germline ends. CDR1 MNHEY and CDR2 SVGAGI come from the germline V gene. As DNA, the CDR3 is TGTGCCAGCAGTTCGGGAGTGAACACTGAAGCTTTCTTT. Its protein is CASSSGVNTEAFF.

This clonotype has a handful of counts. The V call is TRBV19, the J call TRBJ2-6; no definite D call. The CDR3 contains 18 residues. Trimming stripped 8 bases from V and 0 bases from J, with 20 bases between. Germline assignment: CDR1 LNHDA and CDR2 SQIVND (reference sequence). For the CDR3, the DNA is TGTGCCAGTTGCCCTCTCGTGGCACCGCTCTCTGGGGCCAACGTCCTGACTTTC. It codes for CASCPLVAPLSGANVLTF.

This clonotype was observed a handful of times. This chain links TRBV11-2 with TRBJ2-7; possible D gene TRBD1, 5 bases. CDR1 is SGHAT and CDR2 is FQNNGV in the germline V gene. V was shortened by 2 bases and J by 7 bases, with 15 bases between the two germline ends. The CDR3 has 14 amino acids. CDR3 coding DNA: TGTGCCAGCAGCTTATTGAAGGGGTTTGGGGAGCAGTACTTC. It encodes CASSLLKGFGEQYF. The full variable domain, rest sourced from reference TRBV11-2 and TRBJ2-7, is EAGVAQSPRYKIIEKRQSVAFWCNPISGHATLYWYQQILGQGPKLLIQFQNNGVVDDSQLPKDRFSAERLKGVDSTLKIQPAKLEDSAVYLCASSLLKGFGEQYFGPGTRLTVT.

This clonotype was detected only a few times. The genes are TRBV5-6 and TRBJ1-4; TRBD1 might be the D (6 bases). From germline, CDR1 is SGHDT and CDR2 YYEEEE. This CDR3 is 16 amino acids long. The ends were cut back, 4 bases at V and 3 bases at J, with 16 bases in the middle. The CDR3 loop reads CASSKRQDSANEKLFF. The CDR3, as DNA: TGTGCCAGCAGCAAAAGACAGGACTCAGCTAATGAAAAACTGTTTTTT.

This clonotype was found many times. V and J are TRBV28 and TRBJ2-1; D possibly uses TRBD1 or TRBD2 (7 bases each). The CDR3 is made up of 14 amino acids. The germline gives CDR1 MDHEN, CDR2 SYDVKM. Trimming left V 7 bases short and J 3 bases short, with 13 bases between. CDR3 sequence (DNA): TGTGCCAGCAATGCAGGGGGGGGCTACAATGAGCAGTTCTTC. Translated: CASNAGGGYNEQFF.

V usage is TRBV29-1 and J usage is TRBJ1-1; possible D gene TRBD1, 5 bases. Germline V gene sequence: CDR1 SQVTM, CDR2 ANQGSEA. Trimming removed 4 bases at V and 0 bases at J, with 9 bases between. This CDR3 region has 13 residues. CDR3 nucleotide sequence: TGCAGCGTTGGAGTGGGGCTGAACACTGAAGCTTTCTTT. Translated, it gives CSVGVGLNTEAFF.

This clonotype was recorded at least ten times. The rearrangement uses TRBV7-2 and TRBJ2-5, with TRBD2 identical over 7 bases. This CDR3 has 16 amino acids. The V gene end was trimmed by 0 bases and the J gene end by 4 bases; junction bases not matched to a gene: 8. Germline CDR1 SGHTA, CDR2 FQGNSA. This chain's CDR3 is CASSLALRGRGETQYF. The CDR3 coding sequence is TGTGCCAGCAGCTTAGCGCTTCGCGGGAGAGGAGAGACCCAGTACTTC.

Worth noting for this clonotype: This may arise from a read error, as a much more abundant clone is one base away. This rearrangement joins TRBV20-1 to TRBJ2-7; D is unresolved. Per germline, CDR1 DFQATT and CDR2 SNEGSKA (reference sequence). Deletions cut 2 bases from V and 0 bases from J, with 8 bases between. This CDR3 comprises 13 residues. The chain's CDR3 is CSARLRNSYEQYF. Written as DNA, the CDR3 is TGCAGTGCTAGACTCAGGAACTCCTACGAGCAGTACTTC.

This clonotype has only a few counts. The chain has TRBV19 and TRBJ1-2; D uncertain. Trimming shortened V by 1 base and J by 3 bases, and 6 bases separated the two germline ends. Germline assignment: CDR1 LNHDA and CDR2 SQIVND (reference sequence). The CDR3 contains 13 residues. CDR3 region: CASSIGPYYGYTF. In DNA form, the CDR3 reads TGTGCCAGTAGTATAGGACCCTACTATGGCTACACCTTC.

The chain links TRBV25-1 to TRBJ2-7; D gene unclear. V was cut by 1 base and J by 3 bases, with 10 bases left in between. The CDR3 has 14 residues. CDR1 is MGHDK and CDR2 is SYGVNS in the germline V gene. CDR3 residues: CASSEWPRNYEQYF. The CDR3 DNA reads as TGTGCCAGCAGTGAATGGCCCAGGAACTACGAGCAGTACTTC.

This clonotype was counted ten times or more. The chain employs TRBV10-3 and TRBJ2-5; the match to TRBD2 covers 9 bases. The V gene end was trimmed by 5 bases and the J gene end by 1 base; junction bases not matched to a gene: 5. Germline V lookup: CDR1 ENHRY, CDR2 SYGVKD. This CDR3 contains 15 residues. CDR3 amino acids: CAISSTSGRQETQYF. The CDR3 bases are TGTGCCATCAGTTCGACTAGCGGACGCCAAGAGACCCAGTACTTC.